One sample yielded the 7 T cell receptor beta chains listed below, sequenced in a study of radiation and T cells in renal cell carcinoma. Using immunoSEQ multiplex PCR, the repertoire was profiled, and TCRdb retains in-frame clones only, with some absent. Here the sample spans 150,000 or so clones, approximately 88% being singletons. Time point given: blood 2 weeks post-SBRT. The treatment: 15 Gy SBRT to primary tumor, nephrectomy 4 weeks later. The input for sequencing was blood, taken from a patient whose treatment included radiotherapy and nephrectomy. The receptor set was obtained from a woman in her forties or fifties with renal cell carcinoma.

The V gene is TRBV30, the J gene TRBJ1-6, with D unresolved. Germline V lookup: CDR1 GTSNPN, CDR2 SVGIG (reference sequence). V dropped 0 bases and J dropped 8 bases, with 5 bases sitting between them. This CDR3 contains 12 residues. The CDR3: CAWSVWDSPLHF. CDR3 nucleotides: TGTGCCTGGAGTGTATGGGATTCACCCCTCCACTTT.

The chain links TRBV30 to TRBJ2-3; D is ambiguous. This CDR3 has 12 residues. Between the trimmed V and J ends, which lost 0 bases and 2 bases, there was a span of 3 bases. Germline loops: CDR1 GTSNPN, CDR2 SVGIG (reference sequence). In DNA form, the CDR3 reads TGTGCCTGGAGTGTACTCACAGATACGCAGTATTTT. It specifies CAWSVLTDTQYF. Full variable domain (rest looked up from reference TRBV30 and TRBJ2-3): SQTIHQWPATLVQPVGSPLSLECTVEGTSNPNLYWYRQAAGRGLQLLFYSVGIGQISSEVPQNLSASRPQDRQFILSSKKLLLSDSGFYLCAWSVLTDTQYFGPGTRLTVL.

This rearrangement joins TRBV25-1 to TRBJ2-5, with D unclear. The CDR3 is 12 amino acids. With 6 bases removed from V and 0 bases from J, the gap between germline ends came to 5 bases. In germline, CDR1 is MGHDK, CDR2 SYGVNS. CDR3 sequence reads: CASRGNQETQYF. The DNA of the CDR3 is TGTGCCAGCAGGGGAAACCAAGAGACCCAGTACTTC. The full variable domain, completed using reference TRBV25-1 and TRBJ2-5, is EADIYQTPRYLVIGTGKKITLECSQTMGHDKMYWYQQDPGMELHLIHYSYGVNSTEKGDLSSESTVSRIRTEHFPLTLESARPSHTSQYLCASRGNQETQYFGPGTRLLVL.

V usage is TRBV5-1 and J usage is TRBJ1-2, with D unresolved. The V and J ends lost 0 bases and 0 bases respectively, with 9 bases between them. The germline V gene encodes CDR1 SGHRS and CDR2 YFSETQ. The CDR3 is 15 residues long. The CDR3: CASSLVGQTNYGYTF. The CDR3 coding sequence is TGCGCCAGCAGCTTGGTTGGTCAGACTAACTATGGCTACACCTTC.

This chain uses TRBV18 with TRBJ1-5, with TRBD1 matching over 7 bases. Germline V gene data show CDR1 as KGHSH and CDR2 as LQKENI. The junction had 3 bases not matched to a gene; V was cut back by 3 bases and J by 4 bases. The length of the CDR3 is 14 residues. Here the CDR3 reads CASSPRQGNQPQHF. The CDR3 nucleotides read TGTGCCAGCTCACCTCGACAGGGTAATCAGCCCCAGCATTTT. Filled out from reference TRBV18 and TRBJ1-5, the complete variable domain reads NAGVMQNPRHLVRRRGQEARLRCSPMKGHSHVYWYRQLPEEGLKFMVYLQKENIIDESGMPKERFSAEFPKEGPSILRIQQVVRGDSAAYFCASSPRQGNQPQHFGDGTRLSIL.

This chain links TRBV15 with TRBJ2-5, with 7 bases fitting TRBD1. Germline V gene data show CDR1 as LNHNV and CDR2 as YYDKDF (reference sequence). V was pared by 1 base and J by 1 base, with 6 bases of the junction left unmatched. The CDR3 sequence is 16 residues long. DNA of the CDR3: TGTGCCACCAGCAGAGGGAGCTGGGACAGCCAAGAGACCCAGTACTTC. Its protein is CATSRGSWDSQETQYF.

The rearrangement uses TRBV9 and TRBJ2-7, with D possibly being TRBD1 or TRBD2 (7 bases each). Germline V gene sequence: CDR1 SGDLS, CDR2 YYNGEE. This CDR3 comprises 15 residues. The V and J ends lost 2 bases and 5 bases respectively, with 17 bases between them. The CDR3 bases are TGTGCCAGCAGCGTCAACCCAGGGGGGGCGGACGAGCAGTACTTC. This codes for CASSVNPGGADEQYF.